The clone carrying this T cell receptor beta chain is a singleton in its sample. Its antigen is as yet unknown. The CDR3 sequence is 16 residues long. The J segment lost 6 bases and the V segment lost 6 bases, leaving 13 bases of the junction unmatched. Germline assignment: CDR1 MNHEY and CDR2 SMNVEV (reference sequence). This record comes from a study of shared clonotypes between healthy human individuals. Background on the study: The people who gave samples were a couple of women and a few men aged 18 to 49. Study results and caveats: Of the naive CD4 clonotypes, approximately 5% were shared across several donors. It was anticipated that sequencing depth would influence how many clonotypes donors shared.

As defined, naive CD8 cells were CD45RO-negative and positively selected for CCR7, with terminally differentiated effector memory CD45RA+ cells excluded. The test was conducted at deep level. Profiled with immunoSEQ multiplex PCR; TCRdb holds only in-frame clones, not every one. The repertoire holds roughly 810,000 clones, with 95% to 97% as singletons. The chain has TRBV27 and TRBJ2-7; 11 nucleotides align to TRBD2. The source material was naive CD8+ T cells sorted from blood. This TCR derives from a man aged 25-45 years in good health. As DNA, the CDR3 is TGTGCCAGCAGCTCGGGACTAGCGGCCCCCTCCGGCGAGCAGTACTTC. Encoded protein: CASSSGLAAPSGEQYF.